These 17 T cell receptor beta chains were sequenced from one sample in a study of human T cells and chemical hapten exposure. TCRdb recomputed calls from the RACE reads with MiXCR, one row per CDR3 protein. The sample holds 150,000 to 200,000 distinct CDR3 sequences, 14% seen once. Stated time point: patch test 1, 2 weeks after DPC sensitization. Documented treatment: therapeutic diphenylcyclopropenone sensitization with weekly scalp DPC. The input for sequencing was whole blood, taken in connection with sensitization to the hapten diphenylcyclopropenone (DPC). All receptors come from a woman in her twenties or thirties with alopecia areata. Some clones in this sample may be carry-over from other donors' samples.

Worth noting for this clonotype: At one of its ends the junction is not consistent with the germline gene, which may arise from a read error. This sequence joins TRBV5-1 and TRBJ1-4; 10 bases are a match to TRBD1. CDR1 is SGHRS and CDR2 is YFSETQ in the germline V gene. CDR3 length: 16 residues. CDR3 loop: CTSSLGTGVTNEKLFF. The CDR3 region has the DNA TGCACCAGCAGCTTGGGGACAGGGGTAACTAATGAAAAACTGTTTTTT.

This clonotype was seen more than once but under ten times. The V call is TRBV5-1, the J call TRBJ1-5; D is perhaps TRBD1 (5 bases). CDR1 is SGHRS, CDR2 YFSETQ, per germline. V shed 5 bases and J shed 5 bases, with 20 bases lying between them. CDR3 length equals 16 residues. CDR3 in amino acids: CASSPEVMGDDQPQHF. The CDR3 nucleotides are TGCGCCAGCAGTCCCGAAGTTATGGGGGACGATCAGCCCCAGCATTTT. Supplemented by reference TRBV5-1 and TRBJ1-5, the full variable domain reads KAGVTQTPRYLIKTRGQQVTLSCSPISGHRSVSWYQQTPGQGLQFLFEYFSETQRNKGNFPGRFSGRQFSNSRSEMNVSTLELGDSALYLCASSPEVMGDDQPQHFGDGTRLSIL.

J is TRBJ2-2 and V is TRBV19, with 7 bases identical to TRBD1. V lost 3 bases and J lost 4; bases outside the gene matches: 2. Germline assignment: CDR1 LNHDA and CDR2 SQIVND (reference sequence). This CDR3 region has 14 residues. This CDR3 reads CASSIQGVTGELFF. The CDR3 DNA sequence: TGTGCCAGTAGTATTCAGGGGGTCACCGGGGAGCTGTTTTTT.

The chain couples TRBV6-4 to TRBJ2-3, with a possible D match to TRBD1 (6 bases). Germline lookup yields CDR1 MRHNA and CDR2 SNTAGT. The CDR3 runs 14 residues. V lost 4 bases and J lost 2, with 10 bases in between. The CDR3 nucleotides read TGTGCCAGCAGTGGGGGACAAGCCACAGATACGCAGTATTTT. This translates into CASSGGQATDTQYF.

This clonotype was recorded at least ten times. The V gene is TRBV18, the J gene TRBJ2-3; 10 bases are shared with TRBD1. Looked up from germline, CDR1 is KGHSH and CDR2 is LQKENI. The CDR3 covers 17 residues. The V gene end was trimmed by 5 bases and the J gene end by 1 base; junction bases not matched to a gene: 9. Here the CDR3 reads CASSTRDRGYGTDTQYF. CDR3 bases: TGTGCCAGCTCAACCCGGGACAGGGGTTATGGCACAGATACGCAGTATTTT.

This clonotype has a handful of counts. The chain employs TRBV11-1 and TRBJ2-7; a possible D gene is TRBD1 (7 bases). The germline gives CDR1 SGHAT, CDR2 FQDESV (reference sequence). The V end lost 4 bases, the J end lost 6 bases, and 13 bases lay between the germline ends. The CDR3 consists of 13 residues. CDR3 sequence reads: CASSSHRGGEQYF. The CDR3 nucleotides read TGTGCCAGCAGCTCTCACAGGGGAGGCGAGCAGTACTTC.

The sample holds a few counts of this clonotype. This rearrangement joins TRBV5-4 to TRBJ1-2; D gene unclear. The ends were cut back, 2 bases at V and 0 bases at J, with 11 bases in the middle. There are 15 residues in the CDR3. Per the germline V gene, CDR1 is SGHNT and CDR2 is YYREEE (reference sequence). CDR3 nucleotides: TGTGCCAGCAGCTTTATCGGCGGAACTAACTATGGCTACACCTTC. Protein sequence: CASSFIGGTNYGYTF.

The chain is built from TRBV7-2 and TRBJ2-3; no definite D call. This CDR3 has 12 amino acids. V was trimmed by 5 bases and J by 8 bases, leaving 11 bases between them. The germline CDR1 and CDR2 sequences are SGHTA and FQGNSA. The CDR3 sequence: CASSPRPGTQYF. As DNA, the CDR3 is TGTGCCAGCAGCCCCCGGCCGGGTACGCAGTATTTT.

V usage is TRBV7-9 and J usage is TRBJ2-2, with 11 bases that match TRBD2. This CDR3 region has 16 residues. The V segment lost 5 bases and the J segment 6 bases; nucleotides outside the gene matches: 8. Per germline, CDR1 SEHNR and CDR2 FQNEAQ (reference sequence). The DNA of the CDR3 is TGTGCCAGCAGCCTCCGAGGACTAGCGGGCTCCGGGGAGCTGTTTTTT. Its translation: CASSLRGLAGSGELFF.

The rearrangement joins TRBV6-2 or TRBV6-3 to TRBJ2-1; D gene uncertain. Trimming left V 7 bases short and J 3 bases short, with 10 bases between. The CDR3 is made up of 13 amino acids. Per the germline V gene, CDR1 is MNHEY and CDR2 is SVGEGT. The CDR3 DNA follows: TGTGCCAGCACCGCCGCAGACTACAATGAGCAGTTCTTC. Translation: CASTAADYNEQFF.

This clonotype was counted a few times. The CDR3 spells CASSIGTHNEQFF. In DNA, the CDR3 is TGTGCCAGTAGTATCGGAACCCACAATGAGCAGTTCTTC. The chain couples TRBV19 to TRBJ2-1; D gene uncertain. V was shortened by 3 bases and J by 5 bases, with 8 bases between the two germline ends. CDR1 and CDR2 from the germline V gene are LNHDA and SQIVND (reference sequence). This CDR3 region has 13 residues.

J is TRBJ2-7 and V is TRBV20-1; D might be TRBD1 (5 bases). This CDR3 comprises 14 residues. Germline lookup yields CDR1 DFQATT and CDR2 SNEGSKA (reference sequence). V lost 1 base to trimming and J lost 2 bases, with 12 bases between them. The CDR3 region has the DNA TGCAGTGCTAGAGTTCCGGACACAGCCTACGAGCAGTACTTC. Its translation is CSARVPDTAYEQYF.

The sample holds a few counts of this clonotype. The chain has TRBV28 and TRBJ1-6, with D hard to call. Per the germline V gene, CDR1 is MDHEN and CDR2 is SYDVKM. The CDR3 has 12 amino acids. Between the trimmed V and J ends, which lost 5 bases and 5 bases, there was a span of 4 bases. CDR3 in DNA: TGTGCCAGCAGTCCCGATAATTCACCCCTCCACTTT. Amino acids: CASSPDNSPLHF.

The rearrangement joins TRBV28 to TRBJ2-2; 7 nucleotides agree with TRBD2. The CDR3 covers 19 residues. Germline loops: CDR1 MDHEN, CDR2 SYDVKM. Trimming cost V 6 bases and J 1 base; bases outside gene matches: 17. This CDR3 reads CASRQVAGLPVMNTGELFF. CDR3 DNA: TGTGCCAGCAGACAAGTCGCGGGACTACCGGTAATGAACACCGGGGAGCTGTTTTTT.

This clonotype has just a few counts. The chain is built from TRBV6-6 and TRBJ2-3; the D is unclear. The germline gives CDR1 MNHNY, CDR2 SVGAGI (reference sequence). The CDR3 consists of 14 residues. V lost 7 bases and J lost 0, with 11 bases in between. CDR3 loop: CASTGETSTDTQYF. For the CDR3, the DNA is TGTGCCAGCACGGGTGAAACTAGCACAGATACGCAGTATTTT.

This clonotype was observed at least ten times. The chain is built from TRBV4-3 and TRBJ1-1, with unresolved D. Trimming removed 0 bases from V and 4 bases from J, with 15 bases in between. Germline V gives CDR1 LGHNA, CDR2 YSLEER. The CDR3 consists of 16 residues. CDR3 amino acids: CASSQDRLQLATEAFF. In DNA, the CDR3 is TGCGCCAGCAGCCAAGATCGGCTCCAATTGGCCACTGAAGCTTTCTTT.

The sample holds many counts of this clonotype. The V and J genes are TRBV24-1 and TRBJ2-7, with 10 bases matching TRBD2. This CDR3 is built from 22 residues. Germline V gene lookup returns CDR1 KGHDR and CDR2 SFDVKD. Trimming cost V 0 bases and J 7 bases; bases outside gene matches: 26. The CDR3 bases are TGTGCCACCAGTGATTTGATCCCAGGGGGCAGAACCGGGACTAGCGTTGGGATGGAGCAGTACTTC. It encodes CATSDLIPGGRTGTSVGMEQYF.